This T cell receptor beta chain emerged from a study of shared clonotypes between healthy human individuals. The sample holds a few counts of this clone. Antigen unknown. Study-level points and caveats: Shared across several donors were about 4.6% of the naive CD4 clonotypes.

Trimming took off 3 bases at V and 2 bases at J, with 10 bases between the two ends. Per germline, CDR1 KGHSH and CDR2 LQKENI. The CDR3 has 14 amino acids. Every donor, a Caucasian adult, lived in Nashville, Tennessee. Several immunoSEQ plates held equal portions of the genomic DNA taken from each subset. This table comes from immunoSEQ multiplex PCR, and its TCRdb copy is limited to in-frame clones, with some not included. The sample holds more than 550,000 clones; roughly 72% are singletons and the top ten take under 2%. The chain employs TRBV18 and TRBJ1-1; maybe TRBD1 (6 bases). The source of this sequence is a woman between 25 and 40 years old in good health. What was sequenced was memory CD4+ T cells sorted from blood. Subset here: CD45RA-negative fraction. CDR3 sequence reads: CASSPNRANTEAFF. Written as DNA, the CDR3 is TGTGCCAGCTCACCTAACAGGGCTAACACTGAAGCTTTCTTT.